The following is a T cell receptor beta chain sequence with its context. The antigen remains unidentified. The library came from three nested PCR rounds adapted from ARM-PCR protocols. TCRdb redid the calling of the multiplex PCR reads with MiXCR, one entry per CDR3 protein. Altogether some 80,000 distinct CDR3 sequences are present, over 65% being singletons, with the ten largest covering approximately 40%. No cell sorting was done before RNA was extracted from the tissue. Distant lung tissue was collected more than 3 cm away from the tumor edge. Chemotherapy-naive patients with new lung cancer underwent thoracic surgery in China, August–November 2014. Germline V gene data show CDR1 as MNHEY and CDR2 as SVGEGT. The CDR3 consists of 16 residues. V was shortened by 7 bases and J by 2 bases, with 17 bases between the two germline ends. The data stem from a study of tumor and adjacent non-tumor tissue in lung cancer. At the level of the study: The cohort had about a dozen adenocarcinoma, a couple of squamous cell and 1 small cell patients. Study conclusions and caveats: Top 100 clones took a larger repertoire share in normal lung.

The TCR was taken from a man aged 70-80 years with non-small cell lung cancer. The V gene is TRBV6-2 or TRBV6-3, the J gene TRBJ2-2; tentative D call: TRBD2 (5 bases). Specimen: distant non-tumor lung tissue. In DNA, the CDR3 is TGTGCCAGCACCCCGTCAAGAGCGGTCAACACCGGGGAGCTGTTTTTT. It specifies CASTPSRAVNTGELFF.